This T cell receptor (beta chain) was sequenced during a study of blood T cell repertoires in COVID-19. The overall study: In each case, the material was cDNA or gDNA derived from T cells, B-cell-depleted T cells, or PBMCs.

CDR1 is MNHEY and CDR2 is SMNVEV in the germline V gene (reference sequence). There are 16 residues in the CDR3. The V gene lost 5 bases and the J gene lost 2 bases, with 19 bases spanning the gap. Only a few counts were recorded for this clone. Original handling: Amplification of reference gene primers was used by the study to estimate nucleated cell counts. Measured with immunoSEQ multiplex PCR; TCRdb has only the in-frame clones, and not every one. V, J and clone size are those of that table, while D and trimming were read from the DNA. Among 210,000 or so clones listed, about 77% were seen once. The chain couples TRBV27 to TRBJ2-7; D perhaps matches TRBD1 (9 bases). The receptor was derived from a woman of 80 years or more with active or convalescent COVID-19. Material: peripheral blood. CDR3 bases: TGTGCCAGCAGTCTTGTAGCGGGACAGGGAACCTACGAGCAGTACTTC. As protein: CASSLVAGQGTYEQYF.